The T cell receptor (beta chain) described here comes from a study of identifying expanded T cells in peripheral blood. The CDR3 is made up of 15 amino acids. Per the germline V gene, CDR1 is MNHNS and CDR2 is SASEGT. Losses at the gene ends were 5 bases for V and 7 bases for J; bases not matched to a gene: 8. As to this clone: What it binds is not known.

Findings of the study overall: Across healthy donors, higher total template counts meant significantly greater roughly two-week count variance.

Sequencing used immunoSEQ multiplex PCR; TCRdb keeps in-frame clones, though not all of them. The data contain some 65,000 clones, under 85% of them singletons. This chain joins TRBV6-1 and TRBJ1-6, with 7 bases lining up with TRBD1. What was sequenced was blood. The TCR sequence derives from a person aged 18 to 75 in good health. The CDR3 region is CASSPWDRNNSPLHF. The CDR3 DNA follows: TGTGCCAGCAGTCCCTGGGACAGAAACAATTCACCCCTCCACTTT.